This T cell receptor (beta chain) came from a study of shared clonotypes between healthy human individuals. CDR3 length: 16 amino acids. Trimming pared 4 bases from V and 1 base from J, leaving 18 bases between. The V gene's germline CDR1 is SGHRS and CDR2 YFSETQ. Of note for this clone: Its target is unknown.

Donation came from healthy HIV-negative adults that had no recent acute infections or vaccinations. Every one of the donors was a Caucasian adult that lived in Nashville, Tennessee. General study results and limits: Rarefaction demonstrated incomplete sorted-subset sequencing despite large depth. Among non-shared clonotypes, generation probabilities were lower than among those shared by all four donors.

Profiled with immunoSEQ multiplex PCR; TCRdb holds only in-frame clones, not every one. The sample records over a million clones, around three quarters being singletons. The rearrangement links TRBV5-1 to TRBJ2-7; D assignment may be TRBD1 or TRBD2 (5 bases each). This receptor was identified in a man younger than 30 in good health. Some clones in this sample may be carry-over from other donors' samples. Sequenced material: memory CD4+ T cells from PBMCs. Noted subset: CD45RA-negative fraction. The CDR3: CASSPSRGSGSYEQYF. In DNA, the CDR3 is TGCGCCAGCAGCCCCTCGAGGGGATCGGGATCCTACGAGCAGTACTTC.